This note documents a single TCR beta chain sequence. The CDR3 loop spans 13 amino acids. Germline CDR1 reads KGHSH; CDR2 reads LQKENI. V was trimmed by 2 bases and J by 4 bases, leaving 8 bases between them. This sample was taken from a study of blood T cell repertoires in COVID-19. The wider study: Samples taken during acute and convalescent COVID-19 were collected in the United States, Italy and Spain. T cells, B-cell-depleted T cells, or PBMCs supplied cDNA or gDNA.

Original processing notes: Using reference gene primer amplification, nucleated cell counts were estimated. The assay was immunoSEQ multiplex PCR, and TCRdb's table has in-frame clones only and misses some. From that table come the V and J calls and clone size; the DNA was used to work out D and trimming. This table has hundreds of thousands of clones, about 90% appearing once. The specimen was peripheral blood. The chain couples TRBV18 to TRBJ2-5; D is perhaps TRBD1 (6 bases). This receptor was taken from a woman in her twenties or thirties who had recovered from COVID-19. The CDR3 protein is CASSPAQGETQYF. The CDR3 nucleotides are TGTGCCAGCTCACCAGCACAGGGAGAGACCCAGTACTTC.